This T cell receptor (beta chain) comes out of a study of T-cell memory formation after mild COVID-19. This clonotype was detected a few times. Its cognate antigen is unknown. The CDR3 spans 14 residues. Germline values: CDR1 SNHLY, CDR2 FYNNEI. V shed 6 bases and J shed 5 bases, with 17 bases lying between them. TCRdb independently ran MiXCR on the 5' RACE reads; one entry per CDR3 protein. The sample contains 300,000 to 400,000 distinct CDR3 sequences, roughly 13% of which appear only once. Whole-study findings and limits: Pre-infection memory contained some responding clones, which suggested that cross-reactive memory had joined. Among clones peaking at day 37 in the second wave, SARS-CoV-2 specificity remained unconfirmed. A balance of CD4 and CD8 characterized clones contracting day 15 to 85, whereas later expanders leaned CD4+. Among contracting clones, CD4+ were mainly CM/EM and CD8+ enriched in EMRA.

J is TRBJ2-7 and V is TRBV2, with D possibly matching TRBD1 (5 bases). This TCR was recovered from a man aged 18-30 years who had mild COVID-19 (a few samples of this study predate the infection). Cell type and time point are not known. The sample taken for sequencing was PBMCs or a T cell subset sorted from them (not recorded which). Here the CDR3 reads CASRLTVILHEQYF. For the CDR3, the DNA is TGTGCCAGCAGGTTGACAGTTATCCTCCACGAGCAGTACTTC.